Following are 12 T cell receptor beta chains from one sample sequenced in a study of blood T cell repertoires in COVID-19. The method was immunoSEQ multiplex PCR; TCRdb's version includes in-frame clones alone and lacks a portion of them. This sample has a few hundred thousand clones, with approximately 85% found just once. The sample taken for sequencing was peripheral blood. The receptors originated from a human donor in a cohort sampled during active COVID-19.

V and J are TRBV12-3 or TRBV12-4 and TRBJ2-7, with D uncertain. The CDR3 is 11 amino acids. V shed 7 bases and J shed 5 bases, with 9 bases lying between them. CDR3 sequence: CASTRNNEQYF. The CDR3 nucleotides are TGTGCCAGCACCAGGAATAACGAGCAGTACTTC.

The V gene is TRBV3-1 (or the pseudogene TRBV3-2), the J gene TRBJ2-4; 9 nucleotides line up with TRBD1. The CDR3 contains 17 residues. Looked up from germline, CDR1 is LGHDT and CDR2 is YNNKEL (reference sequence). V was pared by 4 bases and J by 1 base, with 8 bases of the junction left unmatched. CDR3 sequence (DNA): TGTGCCAGCAGCCGCCGTCCCGGACAGGGGGCCAAAAACATTCAGTACTTC. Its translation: CASSRRPGQGAKNIQYF.

CDR3 DNA sequence: TGCGCCAGCAGTCCGAGCGGGGGACAGAGCTATGGCTACACCTTC. Amino acids: CASSPSGGQSYGYTF. V and J are TRBV5-1 and TRBJ1-2; 7 bases map to TRBD1. Trimming cost V 5 bases and J 4 bases; bases outside gene matches: 11. Germline V lookup: CDR1 SGHRS, CDR2 YFSETQ. This CDR3 comprises 15 residues.

CDR3 sequence (DNA): TGTGCCAGCAGCTTGCGGGGGAGCTCCTACAATGAGCAGTTCTTC. Amino acid sequence: CASSLRGSSYNEQFF. The chain employs TRBV5-8 and TRBJ2-1, with TRBD2 as a possible D gene (6 bases). The CDR3 runs 15 residues. Trimming shortened V by 1 base and J by 0 bases, and 8 bases separated the two germline ends. The germline gives CDR1 SGHTS, CDR2 YDEGEE.

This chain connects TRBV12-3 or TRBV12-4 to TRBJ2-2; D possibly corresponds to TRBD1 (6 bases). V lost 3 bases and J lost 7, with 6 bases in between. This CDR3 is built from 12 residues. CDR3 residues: CASSFRGGELFF. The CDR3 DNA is TGTGCCAGCAGTTTCAGGGGCGGGGAGCTGTTTTTT.

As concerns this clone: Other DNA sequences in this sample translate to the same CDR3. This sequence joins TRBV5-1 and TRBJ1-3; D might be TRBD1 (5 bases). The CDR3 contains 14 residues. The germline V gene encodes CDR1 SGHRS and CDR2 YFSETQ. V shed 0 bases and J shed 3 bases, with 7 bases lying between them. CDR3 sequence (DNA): TGCGCCAGCAGCTTGGCAGGGTATGGAAACACCATATATTTT. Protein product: CASSLAGYGNTIYF.

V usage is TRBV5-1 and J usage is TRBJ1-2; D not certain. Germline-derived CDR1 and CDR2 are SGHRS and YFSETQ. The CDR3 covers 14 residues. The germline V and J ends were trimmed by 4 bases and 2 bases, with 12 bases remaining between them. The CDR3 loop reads CASSVATYNYGYTF. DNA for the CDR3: TGCGCCAGCAGCGTGGCTACCTACAACTATGGCTACACCTTC.

The CDR3: CASSFGGGEQYF. In DNA, the CDR3 is TGTGCCAGCAGCTTTGGAGGAGGCGAGCAGTACTTC. The rearrangement joins TRBV7-2 to TRBJ2-7, with D maybe TRBD2 (5 bases). CDR1 is SGHTA, CDR2 FQGNSA, per germline. The CDR3 spans 12 residues. Trimming cost V 3 bases and J 6 bases, with 9 bases left between them.

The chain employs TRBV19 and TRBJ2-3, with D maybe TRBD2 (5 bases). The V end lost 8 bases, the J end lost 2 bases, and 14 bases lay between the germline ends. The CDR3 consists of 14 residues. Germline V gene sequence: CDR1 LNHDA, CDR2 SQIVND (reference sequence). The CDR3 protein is CASEDSAHTDTQYF. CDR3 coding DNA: TGTGCCAGTGAGGACTCGGCCCACACAGATACGCAGTATTTT. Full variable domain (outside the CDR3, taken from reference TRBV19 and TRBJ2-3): DGGITQSPKYLFRKEGQNVTLSCEQNLNHDAMYWYRQDPGQGLRLIYYSQIVNDFQKGDIAEGYSVSREKKESFPLTVTSAQKNPTAFYLCASEDSAHTDTQYFGPGTRLTVL.

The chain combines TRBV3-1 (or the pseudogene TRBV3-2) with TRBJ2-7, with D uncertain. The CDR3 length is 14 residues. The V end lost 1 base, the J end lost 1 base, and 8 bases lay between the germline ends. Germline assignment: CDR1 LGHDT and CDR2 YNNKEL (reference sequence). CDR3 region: CASSQGRSSYEQYF. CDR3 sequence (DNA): TGTGCCAGCAGCCAAGGGCGGTCGTCCTACGAGCAGTACTTC.

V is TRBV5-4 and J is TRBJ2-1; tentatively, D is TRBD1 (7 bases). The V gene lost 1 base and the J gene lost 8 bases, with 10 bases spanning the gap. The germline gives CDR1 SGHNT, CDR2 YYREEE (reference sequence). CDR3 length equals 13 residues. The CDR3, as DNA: TGTGCCAGCAGCTTGACAGGGGAGGATGAGCAGTTCTTC. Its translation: CASSLTGEDEQFF.

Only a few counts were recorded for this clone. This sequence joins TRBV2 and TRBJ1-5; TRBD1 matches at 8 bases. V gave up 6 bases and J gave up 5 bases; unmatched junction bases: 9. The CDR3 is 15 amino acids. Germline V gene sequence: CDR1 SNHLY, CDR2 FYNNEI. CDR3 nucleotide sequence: TGTGCCAGCAGCTACCGGGGACAGGATTATCAGCCCCAGCATTTT. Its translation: CASSYRGQDYQPQHF.